The 32 T cell receptor beta chains in this list originate from one sample, sequenced in a study of spatial heterogeneity in lung cancer. TCRdb passed the 5' RACE reads through MiXCR, listing each CDR3 protein once. The profile covers around 27,000 distinct CDR3 sequences, with less than 6.5% appearing a single time and more than 20% taken by the ten largest. Described time point: blood at routine non-recurrence follow-up after resection. The sequencing here drew on PBMCs, taken at follow-up. Receptors originate from a female donor with early-stage non-small cell lung cancer.

This clonotype was found many times. V is TRBV7-8 and J is TRBJ2-5; TRBD1 aligns across 9 bases. Unmatched junction bases numbered 8, after V lost 4 bases and J lost 2 bases. The V gene's germline CDR1 is SGHVS and CDR2 FQNEAQ. The CDR3 covers 16 residues. The CDR3 coding sequence is TGTGCCAGCAGCTCGATACCGGGACAGGGACAAGAGACCCAGTACTTC. Residues: CASSSIPGQGQETQYF.

This clonotype was picked up a small number of times. This chain links TRBV5-8 with TRBJ2-3; a possible D gene is TRBD1 (6 bases). Trimming took off 4 bases at V and 5 bases at J, with 11 bases between the two ends. Germline CDR1 and CDR2: SGHTS and YDEGEE. The CDR3 has 13 residues. CDR3 protein: CASSRQAGDTQYF. The CDR3, as DNA: TGTGCCAGCAGCCGACAGGCGGGAGATACGCAGTATTTT.

This clonotype has at least ten counts. In DNA, the CDR3 is TGTGCCTGGAGTGTAGGCCTAGCAGATACGCAGTATTTT. It yields the protein CAWSVGLADTQYF. The chain employs TRBV30 and TRBJ2-3; unclear D gene. The V gene's germline CDR1 is GTSNPN and CDR2 SVGIG (reference sequence). The CDR3 consists of 13 residues. The V gene lost 0 bases and the J gene lost 4 bases, with 8 bases spanning the gap. Looking up the rest from reference TRBV30 and TRBJ2-3 gives the full variable domain: SQTIHQWPATLVQPVGSPLSLECTVEGTSNPNLYWYRQAAGRGLQLLFYSVGIGQISSEVPQNLSASRPQDRQFILSSKKLLLSDSGFYLCAWSVGLADTQYFGPGTRLTVL.

There are many counts of this clonotype. This chain joins TRBV12-3 or TRBV12-4 and TRBJ2-5; the match to TRBD1 covers 7 bases. The V segment lost 7 bases and the J segment 2 bases; nucleotides outside the gene matches: 4. The CDR3 runs to 13 residues. The CDR3: CASTFRGQETQYF. In nucleotides, the CDR3 is TGTGCCAGCACCTTCAGGGGGCAAGAGACCCAGTACTTC.

This clonotype was seen just once. This chain uses TRBV7-2 with TRBJ2-2; D remains unclear. The V end lost 0 bases, the J end lost 4 bases, and 9 bases lay between the germline ends. From germline, CDR1 is SGHTA and CDR2 FQGNSA. The CDR3 spans 15 residues. CDR3 residues: CASSLALSGTGELFF. DNA for the CDR3: TGTGCCAGCAGCTTAGCCCTATCGGGCACCGGGGAGCTGTTTTTT.

Many counts were recorded for this clonotype. The chain combines TRBV6-1 with TRBJ2-3; D not resolved. Per the germline V gene, CDR1 is MNHNS and CDR2 is SASEGT. This CDR3 has 12 residues. V lost 7 bases, J lost 1 base, and 6 bases lay in between. This CDR3 is CASNFGTDTQYF. For the CDR3, the DNA is TGTGCCAGCAACTTCGGCACAGATACGCAGTATTTT.

The table lists this clonotype with many counts. V and J are TRBV4-2 and TRBJ1-1, with unresolved D. Trimming took 1 base from V and 5 from J, leaving 5 bases between them. CDR3 length: 12 residues. Germline V lookup: CDR1 LGHNA, CDR2 YNFKEQ. In nucleotides, the CDR3 is TGTGCCAGCAGCCAAGGGATGACTGAAGCTTTCTTT. This gives the protein CASSQGMTEAFF.

This clonotype was picked up many times. The V and J genes are TRBV5-1 and TRBJ1-1, with D maybe TRBD1 (6 bases). The V gene lost 2 bases and the J gene lost 0 bases, with 20 bases spanning the gap. Germline CDR1 and CDR2: SGHRS and YFSETQ. The CDR3 has 18 residues. The CDR3 nucleotides read TGCGCCAGCAGCTTACGGGGGGCATCCCTAACAATGAACACTGAAGCTTTCTTT. Protein product: CASSLRGASLTMNTEAFF.

This clonotype was seen ten or more times. This chain joins TRBV20-1 and TRBJ2-1; D might be TRBD1 (8 bases). Germline CDR1 DFQATT, CDR2 SNEGSKA (reference sequence). Trimming shortened V by 6 bases and J by 4 bases, and 16 bases separated the two germline ends. The CDR3 is 14 residues long. The CDR3: CSARQGRGYNEQFF. CDR3 DNA sequence: TGCAGTGCCCGACAGGGGAGGGGGTACAATGAGCAGTTCTTC.

This clonotype was counted many times. The V gene is TRBV7-9, the J gene TRBJ2-1, with a possible D match to TRBD2 (6 bases). V lost 0 bases and J lost 3, with 6 bases in between. CDR3 size: 14 residues. The germline gives CDR1 SEHNR, CDR2 FQNEAQ (reference sequence). CDR3 sequence (DNA): TGTGCCAGCAGCTTAGCTAGCGGCTACAATGAGCAGTTCTTC. Translated, it gives CASSLASGYNEQFF.

The chain carries TRBV6-2 or TRBV6-3 and TRBJ2-1; 8 bases align to TRBD2. Germline V gene lookup returns CDR1 MNHEY and CDR2 SVGEGT. The V and J ends lost 7 bases and 2 bases, in that order; junction bases with no gene match: 4. This CDR3 has 14 amino acids. CDR3: CASTGGGTYNEQFF. For the CDR3, the DNA is TGTGCCAGCACAGGCGGGGGGACCTACAATGAGCAGTTCTTC.

This clonotype showed up many times. The chain is built from TRBV20-1 and TRBJ2-1; D may match TRBD1 or TRBD2 (5 bases each). Germline V lookup: CDR1 DFQATT, CDR2 SNEGSKA (reference sequence). This CDR3 region has 15 residues. The V and J ends lost 0 bases and 0 bases respectively, with 9 bases between them. CDR3 DNA sequence: TGCAGTGCTAGAGATCTGGGGACCTCCTACAATGAGCAGTTCTTC. Translation gives CSARDLGTSYNEQFF.

This clonotype was detected ten times or more. This rearrangement joins TRBV28 to TRBJ2-5; 7 bases agree with TRBD1. Germline V gives CDR1 MDHEN, CDR2 SYDVKM. After removal of 7 bases from V and 3 bases from J, the junction contained 11 bases not matched to a gene. The CDR3 loop spans 15 amino acids. The CDR3 loop is CASTEGARRKETQYF. CDR3 sequence (DNA): TGTGCCAGCACCGAGGGGGCCAGGCGCAAAGAGACCCAGTACTTC.

This clonotype was found many times. This chain uses TRBV9 with TRBJ1-3, with 10 positions matching TRBD1. Per germline, CDR1 SGDLS and CDR2 YYNGEE. J was trimmed by 0 bases and V by 4 bases; bases with no gene match: 10. The CDR3 contains 18 residues. The CDR3 sequence is CASSSRTGGMSSGNTIYF. As DNA, the CDR3 is TGTGCCAGCAGCTCAAGGACAGGGGGGATGAGCTCTGGAAACACCATATATTTT.

J is TRBJ2-7 and V is TRBV12-3 or TRBV12-4, with 7 bases aligning to TRBD1. The CDR3 contains 15 residues. V lost 6 bases, J lost 0 bases, and 8 bases stayed unmatched. The DNA of the CDR3 is TGTGCCAGCAGAGTGGACAGGCTGAGCTCCTACGAGCAGTACTTC. Encoded protein: CASRVDRLSSYEQYF.

This clonotype was counted ten times or more. This chain uses TRBV20-1 with TRBJ2-5, with 11 positions matching TRBD2. CDR3 length: 16 amino acids. V gave up 3 bases and J gave up 5 bases; unmatched junction bases: 11. In germline, CDR1 is DFQATT, CDR2 SNEGSKA (reference sequence). The DNA for the CDR3 is TGCAGTGCTAGCTATCCTAGCGGGAGGATTCGGGAGACCCAGTACTTC. It translates to CSASYPSGRIRETQYF.

This clonotype has more than one count but fewer than ten. This could be a read error, since a much larger clone is one nucleotide away. This chain uses TRBV11-2 with TRBJ1-2; no clear D. CDR1 SGHAT and CDR2 FQNNGV come from the germline V gene. This CDR3 is built from 13 residues. The CDR3 DNA reads as TGTGTCAGCAGCCCCTCCGAGTCCTATGGCTACACCTTC. Its translation is CVSSPSESYGYTF.

In its sample, this clonotype was seen many times. The V gene is TRBV7-2, the J gene TRBJ2-1; D is perhaps TRBD1 or TRBD2 (5 bases each). Germline V lookup: CDR1 SGHTA, CDR2 FQGNSA. V was clipped by 6 bases and J by 5 bases, with 14 bases between them. The CDR3 runs to 14 residues. The CDR3 nucleotides read TGTGCCAGCAGTGGCCCCGGGACCAACAATGAGCAGTTCTTC. The encoded protein is CASSGPGTNNEQFF.

In this sample, this clonotype turned up many times. The CDR3 region is CASSLLTSGSTGELFF. CDR3 in DNA: TGCGCCAGCAGCTTGCTGACTAGCGGCTCCACCGGGGAGCTGTTTTTT. The chain carries TRBV5-1 and TRBJ2-2; TRBD2 agrees at 9 bases. Losses at the gene ends were 1 base for V and 4 bases for J; bases not matched to a gene: 5. Germline V gives CDR1 SGHRS, CDR2 YFSETQ. The CDR3 sequence is 16 residues long.

This clonotype was recorded many times. J is TRBJ2-5 and V is TRBV20-1, with D perhaps TRBD2 (6 bases). Germline V CDR1 and CDR2: DFQATT, SNEGSKA (reference sequence). The CDR3 has 15 residues. V lost 6 bases and J lost 1, with 18 bases in between. Here the CDR3 reads CSAKRPLAAQETQYF. The CDR3 DNA sequence: TGCAGTGCCAAACGGCCTTTAGCGGCCCAAGAGACCCAGTACTTC.

This clonotype was counted ten times or more. V is TRBV7-2 and J is TRBJ2-4, with unresolved D. V dropped 2 bases and J dropped 3 bases, with 11 bases sitting between them. CDR3 length: 15 residues. Germline-derived CDR1 and CDR2 are SGHTA and FQGNSA. CDR3 sequence: CASSLIGPVKNIQYF. Here the CDR3 DNA reads TGTGCCAGCAGCTTAATAGGTCCCGTCAAAAACATTCAGTACTTC.

The sample holds many counts of this clonotype. The chain uses TRBV20-1 and TRBJ2-1, with 10 bases lining up with TRBD2. The germline CDR1 and CDR2 sequences are DFQATT and SNEGSKA (reference sequence). The CDR3 extends over 14 amino acids. V dropped 2 bases and J dropped 6; count of bases not matched to a gene: 4. As DNA, the CDR3 is TGCAGTGCTAGACTAGCGGGAGCTAGCAATGAGCAGTTCTTC. Protein sequence: CSARLAGASNEQFF.

V gene TRBV7-2 combines with J gene TRBJ2-5; 10 bases align to TRBD2. The germline V gene has CDR1 SGHTA and CDR2 FQGNSA. The CDR3 sequence is 14 residues long. Trimming took 4 bases from V and 3 from J; bases not matched to a gene: 2. The CDR3 DNA reads as TGTGCCAGCAGCTCTAGCGGGGGAAAAGAGACCCAGTACTTC. Translation: CASSSSGGKETQYF.

This clonotype was found many times. The chain uses TRBV5-1 and TRBJ2-2; 9 nucleotides agree with TRBD2. The CDR3 has 14 amino acids. Per the germline V gene, CDR1 is SGHRS and CDR2 is YFSETQ. The J segment lost 6 bases and the V segment lost 5 bases, leaving 5 bases of the junction unmatched. CDR3 loop: CASRDSGSPGELFF. The CDR3 coding sequence is TGCGCCAGCAGAGATAGCGGGAGTCCCGGGGAGCTGTTTTTT.

Ten or more counts support this clonotype. The chain combines TRBV5-1 with TRBJ1-5; D uncertain. There are 13 residues in the CDR3. Germline V lookup: CDR1 SGHRS, CDR2 YFSETQ. V lost 4 bases to trimming and J lost 3 bases, with 8 bases between them. The CDR3 nucleotides read TGCGCCAGCAGCGAGGGTGCCAATCAGCCCCAGCATTTT. This translates into CASSEGANQPQHF.

At least ten counts were recorded for this clonotype. The chain joins TRBV6-6 to TRBJ2-2; no definite D call. Germline-derived CDR1 and CDR2 are MNHNY and SVGAGI (reference sequence). The CDR3 totals 13 residues. DNA of the CDR3: TGTGGGTCTAGGTTGGGGAACACCGGGGAGCTGTTTTTT. It codes for CGSRLGNTGELFF.

This clonotype was seen at least ten times. The rearrangement uses TRBV5-4 and TRBJ2-3, with 8 bases fitting TRBD2. The CDR3 totals 15 residues. The V gene's germline CDR1 is SGHNT and CDR2 YYREEE (reference sequence). Germline trimming cut 4 bases from V and 4 bases from J; bases unmatched to any gene: 8. The CDR3 loop reads CASSRRAGEADTQYF. CDR3 nucleotides: TGTGCCAGCAGCCGACGAGCGGGAGAGGCAGATACGCAGTATTTT.

This clonotype was observed many times. The chain carries TRBV6-2 or TRBV6-3 and TRBJ2-7, with a weak D call TRBD1 (6 bases). The germline CDR1 and CDR2 sequences are MNHEY and SVGEGT. The CDR3 spans 12 residues. V lost 6 bases to trimming and J lost 3 bases, with 9 bases between them. The CDR3 DNA follows: TGTGCCAGCAGACCGGACAGCTACGAGCAGTACTTC. Translation gives CASRPDSYEQYF.

This clonotype has a count of ten or more. The chain carries TRBV20-1 and TRBJ2-1; the match to TRBD2 covers 12 bases. The CDR3 runs 17 residues. Germline V gene sequence: CDR1 DFQATT, CDR2 SNEGSKA (reference sequence). The junction had 11 bases not matched to a gene; V was cut back by 6 bases and J by 2 bases. In nucleotides, the CDR3 is TGCAGTGCCGAGGGGCTAGCGGGAGGGCGAGCCTACAATGAGCAGTTCTTC. Translated, it gives CSAEGLAGGRAYNEQFF.

This clonotype appeared many times. The V gene is TRBV30, the J gene TRBJ1-5; D is unclear. The CDR3 totals 18 residues. Between the trimmed V and J ends, which lost 1 base and 0 bases, there was a span of 19 bases. Germline values: CDR1 GTSNPN, CDR2 SVGIG (reference sequence). The CDR3 nucleotides are TGTGCCTGGAGTGGAGGTAGAATGGCCGTTAATAGCAATCAGCCCCAGCATTTT. Translation: CAWSGGRMAVNSNQPQHF. Complete variable domain (other parts from reference TRBV30 and TRBJ1-5): SQTIHQWPATLVQPVGSPLSLECTVEGTSNPNLYWYRQAAGRGLQLLFYSVGIGQISSEVPQNLSASRPQDRQFILSSKKLLLSDSGFYLCAWSGGRMAVNSNQPQHFGDGTRLSIL.

This clonotype was seen at least ten times. The genes are TRBV10-3 and TRBJ2-1, with D perhaps matching TRBD2 (6 bases). The CDR3 is 16 amino acids. With 4 bases removed from V and 3 bases from J, the gap between germline ends came to 16 bases. CDR1 is ENHRY and CDR2 is SYGVKD in the germline V gene. CDR3 sequence (DNA): TGTGCCATCAGTGGATTCGGGGAGGTGGGCTACAATGAGCAGTTCTTC. Translation gives CAISGFGEVGYNEQFF.

This clonotype was counted many times. The CDR3 is CSTGKETQYF. The DNA for the CDR3 is TGCAGTACGGGTAAAGAGACCCAGTACTTC. This rearrangement joins TRBV20-1 to TRBJ2-5, with D uncertain. Trimming removed 8 bases at V and 3 bases at J, with 7 bases between. In germline, CDR1 is DFQATT, CDR2 SNEGSKA (reference sequence). The CDR3 spans 10 residues.